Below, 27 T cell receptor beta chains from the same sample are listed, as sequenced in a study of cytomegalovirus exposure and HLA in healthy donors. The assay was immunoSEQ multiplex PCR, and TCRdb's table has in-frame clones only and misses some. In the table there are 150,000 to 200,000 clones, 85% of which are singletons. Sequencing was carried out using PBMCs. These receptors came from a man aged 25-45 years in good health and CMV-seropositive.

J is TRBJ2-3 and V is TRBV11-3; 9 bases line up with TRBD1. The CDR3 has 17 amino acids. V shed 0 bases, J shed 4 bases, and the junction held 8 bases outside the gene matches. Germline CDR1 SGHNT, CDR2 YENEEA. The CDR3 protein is CASSLEGDREVADTQYF. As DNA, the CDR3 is TGTGCCAGCAGCTTAGAAGGGGACAGGGAGGTGGCAGATACGCAGTATTTT.

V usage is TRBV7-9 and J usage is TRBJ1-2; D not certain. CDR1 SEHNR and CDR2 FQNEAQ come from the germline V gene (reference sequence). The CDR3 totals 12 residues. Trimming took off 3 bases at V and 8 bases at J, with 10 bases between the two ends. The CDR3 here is CASSFYTSGYTF. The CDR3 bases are TGTGCCAGCAGCTTTTACACCTCCGGCTACACCTTC.

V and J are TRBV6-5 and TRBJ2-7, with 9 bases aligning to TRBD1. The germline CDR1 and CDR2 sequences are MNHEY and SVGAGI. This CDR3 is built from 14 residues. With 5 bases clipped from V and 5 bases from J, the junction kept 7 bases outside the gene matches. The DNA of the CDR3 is TGTGCCAGCAGTCACAGGGGGCTGTTAGACGAGCAGTACTTC. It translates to CASSHRGLLDEQYF.

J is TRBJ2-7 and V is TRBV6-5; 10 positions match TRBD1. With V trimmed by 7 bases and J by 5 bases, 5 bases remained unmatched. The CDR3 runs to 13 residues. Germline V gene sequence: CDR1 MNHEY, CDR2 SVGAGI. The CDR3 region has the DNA TGTGCCAGCATGGGACAGGGGACCCACGAGCAGTACTTC. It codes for CASMGQGTHEQYF.

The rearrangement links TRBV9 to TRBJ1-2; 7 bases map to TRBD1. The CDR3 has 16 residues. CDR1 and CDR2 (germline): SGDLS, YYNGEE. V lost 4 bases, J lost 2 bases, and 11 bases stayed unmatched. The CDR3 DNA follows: TGTGCCAGCAGCCCCCGTAACAGGGGCGGGAACTATGGCTACACCTTC. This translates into CASSPRNRGGNYGYTF.

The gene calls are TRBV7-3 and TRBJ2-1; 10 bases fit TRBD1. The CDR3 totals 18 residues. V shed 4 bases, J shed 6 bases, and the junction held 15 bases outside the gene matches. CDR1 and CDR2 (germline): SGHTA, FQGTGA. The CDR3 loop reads CASSYWGPGTGVPNEQFF. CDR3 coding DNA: TGTGCCAGCAGCTACTGGGGACCGGGGACAGGGGTCCCCAATGAGCAGTTCTTC.

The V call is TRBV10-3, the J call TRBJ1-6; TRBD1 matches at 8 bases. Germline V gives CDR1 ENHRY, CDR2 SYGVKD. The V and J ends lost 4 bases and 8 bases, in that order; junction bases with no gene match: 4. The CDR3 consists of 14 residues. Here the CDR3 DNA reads TGTGCCATCAGTGCAGGGGGCCGGGATTCACCCCTCCACTTT. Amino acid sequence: CAISAGGRDSPLHF.

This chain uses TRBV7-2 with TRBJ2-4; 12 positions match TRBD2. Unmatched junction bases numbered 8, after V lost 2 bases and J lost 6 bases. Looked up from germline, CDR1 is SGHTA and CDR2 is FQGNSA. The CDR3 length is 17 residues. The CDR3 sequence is CASSLKASGGAGNIQYF. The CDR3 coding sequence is TGTGCCAGCAGCTTAAAGGCTAGCGGGGGGGCCGGAAACATTCAGTACTTC.

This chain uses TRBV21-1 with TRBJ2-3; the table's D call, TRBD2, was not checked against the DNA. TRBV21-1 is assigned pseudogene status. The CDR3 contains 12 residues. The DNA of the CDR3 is TGTGCCAGCAGGATGAGAGCAGATACGCAGTATTTT. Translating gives CASRMRADTQYF.

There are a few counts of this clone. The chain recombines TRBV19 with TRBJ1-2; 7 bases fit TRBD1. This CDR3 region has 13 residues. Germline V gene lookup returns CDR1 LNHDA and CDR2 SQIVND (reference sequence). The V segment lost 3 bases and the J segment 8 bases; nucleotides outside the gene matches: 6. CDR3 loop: CASSMVQGGGYTF. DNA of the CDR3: TGTGCCAGTAGTATGGTGCAGGGGGGCGGCTACACCTTC.

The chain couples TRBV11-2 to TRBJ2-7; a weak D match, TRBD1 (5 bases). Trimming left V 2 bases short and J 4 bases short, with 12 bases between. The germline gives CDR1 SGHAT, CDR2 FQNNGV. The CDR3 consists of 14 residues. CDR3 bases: TGTGCCAGCAGCTTACGACCAGGGCTGTACGAGCAGTACTTC. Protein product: CASSLRPGLYEQYF.

The CDR3 reads CASKVDRAADTQYF. CDR3 nucleotides: TGTGCCAGCAAGGTGGACAGGGCGGCAGATACGCAGTATTTT. The rearrangement uses TRBV2 and TRBJ2-3; 8 bases align to TRBD1. The V gene end was trimmed by 7 bases and the J gene end by 4 bases; junction bases not matched to a gene: 7. The CDR3 spans 14 residues. Looked up from germline, CDR1 is SNHLY and CDR2 is FYNNEI.

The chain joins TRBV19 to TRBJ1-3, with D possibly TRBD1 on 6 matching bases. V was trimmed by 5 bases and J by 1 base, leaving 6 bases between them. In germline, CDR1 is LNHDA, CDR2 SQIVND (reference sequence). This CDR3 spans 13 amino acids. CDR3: CASSQGSGNTIYF. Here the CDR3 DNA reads TGTGCCAGTAGTCAGGGGTCTGGAAACACCATATATTTT. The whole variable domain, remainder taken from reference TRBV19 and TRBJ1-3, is DGGITQSPKYLFRKEGQNVTLSCEQNLNHDAMYWYRQDPGQGLRLIYYSQIVNDFQKGDIAEGYSVSREKKESFPLTVTSAQKNPTAFYLCASSQGSGNTIYFGEGSWLTVV.

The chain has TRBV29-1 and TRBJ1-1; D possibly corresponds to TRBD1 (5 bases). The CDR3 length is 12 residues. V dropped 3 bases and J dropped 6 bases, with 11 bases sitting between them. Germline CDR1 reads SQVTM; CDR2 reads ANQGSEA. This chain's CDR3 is CSVEPSRAEAFF. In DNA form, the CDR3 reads TGCAGCGTTGAGCCAAGCAGGGCTGAAGCTTTCTTT.

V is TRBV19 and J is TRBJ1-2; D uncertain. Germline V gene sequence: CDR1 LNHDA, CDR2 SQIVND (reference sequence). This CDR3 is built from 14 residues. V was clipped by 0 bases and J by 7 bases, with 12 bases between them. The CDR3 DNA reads TGTGCCAGTAGTATAGATCCGTGGGAGAGTGGCTACACCTTC. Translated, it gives CASSIDPWESGYTF.

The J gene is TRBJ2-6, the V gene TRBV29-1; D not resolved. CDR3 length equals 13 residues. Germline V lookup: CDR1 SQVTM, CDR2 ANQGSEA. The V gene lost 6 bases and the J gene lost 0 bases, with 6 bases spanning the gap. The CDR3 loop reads CSVSFSGANVLTF. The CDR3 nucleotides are TGCAGCGTGTCCTTCTCTGGGGCCAACGTCCTGACTTTC.

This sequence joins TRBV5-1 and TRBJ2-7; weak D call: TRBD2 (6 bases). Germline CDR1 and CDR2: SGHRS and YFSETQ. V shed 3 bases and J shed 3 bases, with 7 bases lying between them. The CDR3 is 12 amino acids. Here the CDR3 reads CASSSGLYEQYF. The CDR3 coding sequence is TGCGCCAGCAGCTCGGGACTCTACGAGCAGTACTTC.

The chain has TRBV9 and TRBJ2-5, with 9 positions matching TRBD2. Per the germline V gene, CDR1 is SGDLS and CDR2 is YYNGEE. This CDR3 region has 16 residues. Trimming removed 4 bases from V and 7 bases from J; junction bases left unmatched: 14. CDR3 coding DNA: TGTGCCAGCAGCTACCAGGTTGCGGGGGGGCCGGGGACCCAGTACTTC. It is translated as CASSYQVAGGPGTQYF.

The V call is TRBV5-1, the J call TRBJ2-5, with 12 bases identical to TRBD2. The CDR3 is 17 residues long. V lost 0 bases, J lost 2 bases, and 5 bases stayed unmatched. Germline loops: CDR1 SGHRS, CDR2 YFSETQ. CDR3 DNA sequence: TGCGCCAGCAGCTTGGGGGGACTAGCGGGCGGACAAGAGACCCAGTACTTC. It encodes CASSLGGLAGGQETQYF.

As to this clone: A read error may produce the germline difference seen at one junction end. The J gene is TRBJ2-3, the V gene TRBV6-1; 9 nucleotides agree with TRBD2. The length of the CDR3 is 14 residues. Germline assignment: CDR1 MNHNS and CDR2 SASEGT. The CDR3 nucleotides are TGTGCCGGCAGTAGCGGGGGTGGCACAGATACGCAGTATTTT. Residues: CAGSSGGGTDTQYF.

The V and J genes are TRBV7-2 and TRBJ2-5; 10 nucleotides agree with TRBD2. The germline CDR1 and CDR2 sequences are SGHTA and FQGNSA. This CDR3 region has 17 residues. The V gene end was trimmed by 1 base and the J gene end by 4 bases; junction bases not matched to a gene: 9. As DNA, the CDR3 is TGTGCCAGCAGCTTAGTCAGCAGCGGGGGGGCGGGAGAGACCCAGTACTTC. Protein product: CASSLVSSGGAGETQYF.

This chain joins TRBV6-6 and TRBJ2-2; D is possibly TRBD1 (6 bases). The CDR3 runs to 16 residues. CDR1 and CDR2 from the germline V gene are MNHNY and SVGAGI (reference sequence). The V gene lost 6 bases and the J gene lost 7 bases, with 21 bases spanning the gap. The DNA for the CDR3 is TGTGCCAGCAGGGACCACGATTACAGGGAAGGCGGGGAGCTGTTTTTT. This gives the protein CASRDHDYREGGELFF.

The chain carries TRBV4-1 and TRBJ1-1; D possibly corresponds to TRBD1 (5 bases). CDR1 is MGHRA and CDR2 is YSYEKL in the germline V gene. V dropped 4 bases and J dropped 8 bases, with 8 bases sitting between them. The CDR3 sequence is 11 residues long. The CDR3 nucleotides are TGCGCCAGCAGCCGGGGGGTGGAAGCTTTCTTT. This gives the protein CASSRGVEAFF.

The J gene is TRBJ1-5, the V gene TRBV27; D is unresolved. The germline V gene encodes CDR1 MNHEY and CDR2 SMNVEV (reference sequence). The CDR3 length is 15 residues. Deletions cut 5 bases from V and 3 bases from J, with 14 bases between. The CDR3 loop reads CASSVDGGYNQPQHF. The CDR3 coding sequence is TGTGCCAGCAGTGTAGACGGCGGTTACAATCAGCCCCAGCATTTT.

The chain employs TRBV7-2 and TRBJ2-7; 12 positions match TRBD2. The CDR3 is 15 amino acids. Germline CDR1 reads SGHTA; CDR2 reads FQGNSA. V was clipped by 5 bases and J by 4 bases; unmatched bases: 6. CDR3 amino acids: CASSPSGLAGYEQYF. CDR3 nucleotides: TGTGCCAGCAGCCCCTCCGGACTAGCGGGGTACGAGCAGTACTTC.

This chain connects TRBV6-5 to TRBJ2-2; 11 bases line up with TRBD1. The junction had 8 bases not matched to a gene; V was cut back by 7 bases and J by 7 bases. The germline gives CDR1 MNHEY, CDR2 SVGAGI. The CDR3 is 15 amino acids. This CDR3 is CASTFGQGAIGELFF. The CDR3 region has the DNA TGTGCCAGCACTTTCGGACAGGGGGCCATCGGGGAGCTGTTTTTT.

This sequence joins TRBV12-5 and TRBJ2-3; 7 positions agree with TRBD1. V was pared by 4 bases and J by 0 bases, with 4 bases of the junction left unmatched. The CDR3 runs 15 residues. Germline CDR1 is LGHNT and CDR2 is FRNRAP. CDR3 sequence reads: CASGSWTGSTDTQYF. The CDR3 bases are TGTGCTAGTGGTTCCTGGACAGGAAGCACAGATACGCAGTATTTT.